A single sample is the source of the 20 T cell receptor beta chains below, sequenced in a study of T-cell reconstitution after alpha-beta-depleted transplantation in children. Unique molecular identifiers were used to barcode this TCRbeta library. Each CDR3 protein is one row after TCRdb ran MiXCR on the PCR reads. This sample has 640,000 or so distinct CDR3 sequences, with approximately 15% found just once. The sequencing here drew on PBMCs from the stem cell graft donor, taken from the stem cell graft. The receptors come from a human donor who donated a stem cell graft to a child with acute myeloid leukemia.

The chain combines TRBV6-1 with TRBJ1-4, with TRBD1 matching over 7 bases. Germline trimming cut 5 bases from V and 7 bases from J; bases unmatched to any gene: 22. There are 19 residues in the CDR3. Looked up from germline, CDR1 is MNHNS and CDR2 is SASEGT. In DNA form, the CDR3 reads TGTGCCAGCAGTCTTCTCCCCCGCCGGTTAACGGGACAGAGTGAAAAACTGTTTTTT. This gives the protein CASSLLPRRLTGQSEKLFF.

The rearrangement links TRBV4-2 to TRBJ2-2; D not certain. This CDR3 has 17 residues. In germline, CDR1 is LGHNA, CDR2 YNFKEQ. The V end was cut by 2 bases, the J end by 4 bases, with 17 bases between. CDR3 nucleotides: TGTGCCAGCAGCCAATCAGATGTGAGCGTGGGCACCGGGGAGCTGTTTTTT. It specifies CASSQSDVSVGTGELFF.

Here the CDR3 DNA reads TGCGCCAGCAGCTTCCGGGACAGGGGAGCCGGGGAGCTGTTTTTT. Its protein product is CASSFRDRGAGELFF. The chain has TRBV5-1 and TRBJ2-2, with TRBD1 identical over 10 bases. There are 15 residues in the CDR3. J lost 6 bases, V lost 2 bases, and 4 bases had no gene match. In germline, CDR1 is SGHRS, CDR2 YFSETQ.

This clonotype was counted between two and nine times. The V call is TRBV5-1, the J call TRBJ2-2; D is undetermined. Germline V gives CDR1 SGHRS, CDR2 YFSETQ. This CDR3 is 14 amino acids long. V lost 3 bases, J lost 3 bases, and 9 bases lay in between. The CDR3 reads CASSSTPDTGELFF. The CDR3 coding sequence is TGCGCCAGCAGCTCAACACCGGACACCGGGGAGCTGTTTTTT.

This clonotype was counted at least ten times. This chain joins TRBV9 and TRBJ2-7, with D perhaps assigned TRBD1 or TRBD2 (5 bases each). Germline loops: CDR1 SGDLS, CDR2 YYNGEE. This CDR3 region has 15 residues. Trimming left V 0 bases short and J 7 bases short, with 17 bases between. Here the CDR3 DNA reads TGTGCCAGCAGCGTAGAAAGGGACCCCCCTGGTGAGCAGTACTTC. It is translated as CASSVERDPPGEQYF.

To note about this clonotype: Just one base apart from a much larger clone, this may be a read error. V is TRBV7-8 and J is TRBJ1-4; D is unclear. The CDR3 totals 13 residues. V dropped 7 bases and J dropped 4 bases, with 10 bases sitting between them. CDR1 and CDR2 from the germline V gene are SGHVS and FQNEAQ. The CDR3 DNA sequence: TGTGCCAGCACCGACATATTTAATGAAAAACTGTTTTTT. It translates to CASTDIFNEKLFF.

This clonotype was recorded many times. The rearrangement uses TRBV20-1 and TRBJ2-2; tentative D call: TRBD2 (6 bases). This CDR3 region has 15 residues. The ends were cut back, 0 bases at V and 4 bases at J, with 12 bases in the middle. Germline CDR1 reads DFQATT; CDR2 reads SNEGSKA (reference sequence). CDR3 sequence reads: CSARDKGGTTGELFF. In nucleotides, the CDR3 is TGCAGTGCTAGAGACAAGGGAGGTACCACCGGGGAGCTGTTTTTT.

This clonotype was observed many times. The V and J genes are TRBV12-3 or TRBV12-4 and TRBJ2-1, with D maybe TRBD2 (6 bases). CDR3 length equals 13 residues. Trimming took off 5 bases at V and 15 bases at J, with 20 bases between the two ends. The DNA for the CDR3 is TGTGCCAGCAGTAGGGTGGGCCGCGGGGATCCGTTCTTC. Encoded protein: CASSRVGRGDPFF.

The chain joins TRBV14 to TRBJ2-1; D possibly uses TRBD1 or TRBD2 (6 bases each). The germline V and J ends were trimmed by 2 bases and 4 bases, with 18 bases remaining between them. The CDR3 spans 17 residues. The germline V gene encodes CDR1 SGHDN and CDR2 FVKESK. The CDR3: CASSQFPLGGSYNEQFF. The CDR3 DNA reads TGTGCCAGCAGCCAATTTCCCTTAGGGGGGTCTTACAATGAGCAGTTCTTC.

The rearrangement links TRBV7-2 to TRBJ1-2; no clear D. In germline, CDR1 is SGHTA, CDR2 FQGNSA. Trimming removed 5 bases from V and 2 bases from J, with 12 bases in between. This CDR3 comprises 14 residues. CDR3 bases: TGTGCCAGCAGCCCTACGACCGGAAACTATGGCTACACCTTC. Protein sequence: CASSPTTGNYGYTF.

This clonotype was counted only a few times. The J gene is TRBJ2-1, the V gene TRBV25-1, with D perhaps given as TRBD1 or TRBD2 (7 bases each). The V gene lost 8 bases and the J gene lost 2 bases, with 31 bases spanning the gap. Per the germline V gene, CDR1 is MGHDK and CDR2 is SYGVNS. The CDR3 is 20 residues long. The CDR3 nucleotides read TGTGCCAGCGGGGGAGGGGGCGTAATACGAGGGAAAGTCCCCTACAATGAGCAGTTCTTC. It yields the protein CASGGGGVIRGKVPYNEQFF.

This clonotype was counted at least ten times. V gene TRBV29-1 combines with J gene TRBJ2-3, with D uncertain. Trimming pared 2 bases from V and 4 bases from J, leaving 7 bases between. CDR1 is SQVTM and CDR2 is ANQGSEA in the germline V gene. The CDR3 contains 12 residues. The CDR3 DNA follows: TGCAGCGTTGAACCTTTGGCAGATACGCAGTATTTT. It encodes CSVEPLADTQYF.

The chain recombines TRBV5-1 with TRBJ1-6, with 8 bases identical to TRBD1. CDR3 length: 14 amino acids. CDR1 and CDR2 from the germline V gene are SGHRS and YFSETQ. V was clipped by 3 bases and J by 6 bases; unmatched bases: 2. CDR3 residues: CASSYGQGNSPLHF. The CDR3 DNA sequence: TGCGCCAGCAGCTACGGACAGGGTAATTCACCCCTCCACTTT.

This clonotype turned up a few times. The rearrangement links TRBV24-1 to TRBJ2-1; 12 nucleotides line up with TRBD2. CDR1 and CDR2 from the germline V gene are KGHDR and SFDVKD. The CDR3 contains 16 residues. V lost 1 base to trimming and J lost 7 bases; unmatched junction nucleotides: 4. CDR3 sequence (DNA): TGTGCCACCAGTGATTTCCTAGCGGGGGGGCGTAATGAGCAGTTCTTC. Its protein product is CATSDFLAGGRNEQFF.

Ten or more counts support this clonotype. The rearrangement uses TRBV20-1 and TRBJ1-3; TRBD1 might be the D (6 bases). V dropped 5 bases and J dropped 3 bases, with 17 bases sitting between them. There are 15 residues in the CDR3. The V gene's germline CDR1 is DFQATT and CDR2 SNEGSKA (reference sequence). The CDR3 nucleotides read TGCAGTGCTTTCACAGGGATGAGTGGTGGAAACACCATATATTTT. Protein sequence: CSAFTGMSGGNTIYF.

This chain links TRBV6-2 or TRBV6-3 with TRBJ2-3; tentatively, D is TRBD1 (7 bases). V lost 7 bases and J lost 7, with 18 bases in between. The CDR3 is made up of 14 amino acids. Germline V gene lookup returns CDR1 MNHEY and CDR2 SVGEGT. The CDR3 loop reads CASKQGGPTNTQYF. CDR3 nucleotides: TGTGCCAGCAAGCAGGGGGGCCCGACGAATACGCAGTATTTT.

This clonotype was seen at least ten times. The CDR3 region is CSARDGSATETQYF. DNA for the CDR3: TGCAGTGCTAGAGATGGGAGCGCCACAGAGACCCAGTACTTC. The chain recombines TRBV20-1 with TRBJ2-5; TRBD2 is a possible D gene (5 bases). This CDR3 spans 14 amino acids. V was pared by 0 bases and J by 4 bases, with 12 bases between. CDR1 and CDR2 from the germline V gene are DFQATT and SNEGSKA (reference sequence).

This clonotype has more than one count but fewer than ten. This CDR3 is CASSFLGTSNEKLFF. The CDR3 coding sequence is TGTGCCAGCAGTTTTCTAGGGACGTCTAATGAAAAACTGTTTTTT. The chain couples TRBV12-3 or TRBV12-4 to TRBJ1-4, with TRBD1 as a possible D gene (5 bases). The length of the CDR3 is 15 residues. The ends were cut back, 3 bases at V and 3 bases at J, with 11 bases in the middle.

Only a few counts were recorded for this clonotype. The chain carries TRBV6-1 and TRBJ1-2; D is unclear. Per germline, CDR1 MNHNS and CDR2 SASEGT. The CDR3 length is 14 residues. Between the trimmed V and J ends, which lost 6 bases and 4 bases, there was a span of 15 bases. CDR3 in DNA: TGTGCCAGCAGCCCACCCGGGGTCGTCTATGGCTACACCTTC. Its translation is CASSPPGVVYGYTF.

J is TRBJ1-1 and V is TRBV5-1, with unresolved D. The CDR3 has 14 residues. V lost 5 bases to trimming and J lost 0 bases, with 11 bases between them. Germline V gene sequence: CDR1 SGHRS, CDR2 YFSETQ. CDR3 DNA: TGCGCCAGCAGGACCGATCATGTGAACACTGAAGCTTTCTTT. This sequence encodes CASRTDHVNTEAFF.